Listed below are T cell receptor beta chains from one sample, sequenced in a study of blood T cell repertoires in COVID-19. The repertoire was sequenced with immunoSEQ multiplex PCR; TCRdb's copy has only in-frame clones and lacks some. The data contain more than 60,000 clones, approximately 89% of them seen just once; the ten biggest clones take up over 6.5%. Sequencing was carried out using peripheral blood. Every receptor here comes from a man aged 55 to 70 with acute or convalescent COVID-19. The CDR3 runs from the conserved cysteine through the conserved F or W. A D gene is named only where the DNA matches it firmly. Where a row states a size, it is once, few, many or the class of an expanded clone; other rows omit it.

>TRBV4-2|TRBJ2-5|.|.
TGTGCCAGCAGCCAAGACATTGGAGGGGCGGAGACCCAGTACTTC
CASSQDIGGAETQYF
>TRBV7-8|TRBJ2-3|TRBD2|medium-sized
TGTGCCAGCAAGAGACTAGCGGGGATACAAAGCACAGATACGCAGTATTTT
CASKRLAGIQSTDTQYF
>TRBV6-2/TRBV6-3|TRBJ2-2|TRBD2|.
TGTGCCAGCAGTGCCGGGACTAGCGGGGGCGCGAACACCGGGGAGCTGTTTTTT
CASSAGTSGGANTGELFF
>TRBV5-4|TRBJ2-3|TRBD1|.
TGTGCCAGCAGCCAAGGACAGGGGATTACAGATACGCAGTATTTT
CASSQGQGITDTQYF
>TRBV6-2/TRBV6-3|TRBJ2-1|.|.
TGTGCCAGCAGTTCACTGAGCAATGAGCAGTTCTTC
CASSSLSNEQFF
>TRBV30|TRBJ2-7|.|once
TGTGCCTGGATCGGCAGGGGGGCATCTTGGGAGCAGTACTTC
CAWIGRGASWEQYF
>TRBV10-2|TRBJ1-4|.|.
TGCGCCAGCAGACAGGGAAATGAAAAACTGTTTTTT
CASRQGNEKLFF
>TRBV15|TRBJ1-5|.|.
TGTGCCACCAGCCGCTCAAGGACAGCCCTGAATCAGCCCCAGCATTTT
CATSRSRTALNQPQHF
>TRBV7-8|TRBJ1-1|TRBD1|.
TGTGCCAGCAGCGCCCGACTGATGGACAGGGGGACTGAAGCTTTCTTT
CASSARLMDRGTEAFF
>TRBV5-1|TRBJ1-6|.|.
TGCGCCAGCAGCTTTGTTTCCAATACAGGGAGCTCCTATAATTCACCCCTCCACTTT
CASSFVSNTGSSYNSPLHF
>TRBV2|TRBJ2-2|TRBD2|.
TGTGCCAGCAGTGATCCTCCGGGGGCGGGGGGCACCGGGGAGCTGTTTTTT
CASSDPPGAGGTGELFF
>TRBV3-1/TRBV3-2|TRBJ1-1|.|.
TGTGCCAGCAGCCCGAGTGGAGGGGCCTCAATCGGAGCTTTCTTT
CASSPSGGASIGAFF
>TRBV9|TRBJ2-7|TRBD1|.
TGTGCCAGCAGCCCTTACAGGGGTCTTTCAAGAGAGCAGTACTTC
CASSPYRGLSREQYF
>TRBV11-2|TRBJ1-2|.|.
TGTGCCAGCAGCTTGTTGGGGGCGGACAGCTATGGCTACACCTTC
CASSLLGADSYGYTF
>TRBV24-1|TRBJ2-2|.|.
TGTGCCACTTCCCTAGCTGGCGGGGAGCTGTTTTTT
CATSLAGGELFF
>TRBV5-4|TRBJ1-1|TRBD1|few
TGTGCCAGCAGCAACGACAGGGGGAAGGGGCGTGCTTTCTTT
CASSNDRGKGRAFF
>TRBV7-3|TRBJ2-2|.|.
TGTGCCAGCAGCTTGGTGGCACCGAACACCGGGGAGCTGTTTTTT
CASSLVAPNTGELFF
>TRBV6-2/TRBV6-3|TRBJ1-1|TRBD1|.
TGTGCCAGCAGTCAGGACAGGGCTGAAGCTTTCTTT
CASSQDRAEAFF
>TRBV6-2/TRBV6-3|TRBJ2-7|TRBD1|.
TGTGCCAGCAGTTGGGGACAGGGGCCCTACGAGCAGTACTTC
CASSWGQGPYEQYF
>TRBV28|TRBJ1-1|TRBD1|.
TGTGCCAGCAGTTTACCAGGGGGAGTAACTGAAGCTTTCTTT
CASSLPGGVTEAFF
>TRBV10-2|TRBJ2-7|.|few
TGCGCCAGCAGGACGGACAGCCTCGAGCAGTACTTC
CASRTDSLEQYF
>TRBV19|TRBJ1-1|.|.
TGTGCCAGTAGTTCCAATAGGGGGAACACTGAAGCTTTCTTT
CASSSNRGNTEAFF
>TRBV7-2|TRBJ1-2|TRBD1|.
TGTGCCAGCAGCCCTCGGGACAGGGAGGCTGGCTACACCTTC
CASSPRDREAGYTF
>TRBV11-2|TRBJ2-7|TRBD2|.
TGTGCCAGCAGCTCAACTAGCGGCCTGTGGGAGCAGTACTTC
CASSSTSGLWEQYF
>TRBV5-1|TRBJ1-4|.|.
TGCGCCAGCAGCTTGGCCGGGGGGACTAATGAAAAACTGTTTTTT
CASSLAGGTNEKLFF
>TRBV28|TRBJ1-1|.|once
TGTGCCAGCAGTTTACCAGGGCCTACGAACACTGAAGCTTTCTTT
CASSLPGPTNTEAFF
>TRBV6-5|TRBJ1-5|.|.
TGTGCCAGCAGCCTTAATGGACAGACAAATCAGCCCCAGCATTTT
CASSLNGQTNQPQHF
>TRBV27|TRBJ1-2|.|once
TGTGCCAGCAGCTTATTTTCGAGCGGGGGCGAATATGGCTACACCTTC
CASSLFSSGGEYGYTF
>TRBV15|TRBJ1-2|.|.
TGTGCCACCAGCAGAGGGACAGAGGCCTATGGCTACACCTTC
CATSRGTEAYGYTF
>TRBV3-1/TRBV3-2|TRBJ1-1|.|.
TGTGCCAGCAGCCAAGAGATGCAGGGATGGGGCACTGAAGCTTTCTTT
CASSQEMQGWGTEAFF
>TRBV4-3|TRBJ2-7|TRBD1|.
TGCGCCAGCAGCCTCAACAGGGGGCAGCAGTACTTC
CASSLNRGQQYF
>TRBV6-2/TRBV6-3|TRBJ2-2|TRBD2|.
TGTGCCAGCAGGCCTCTTGGGGGGGGAGACACCGGGGAGCTGTTTTTT
CASRPLGGGDTGELFF
>TRBV11-2|TRBJ1-1|TRBD1|.
TGTGCCAGCAGCTTAATGCAAGGGGGCGGGGCTGAAGCTTTCTTT
CASSLMQGGGAEAFF
>TRBV18|TRBJ2-7|TRBD1|.
TGTGCCAGCTCACCCCTAACTACAGGGGGCTACGAGCAGTACTTC
CASSPLTTGGYEQYF
>TRBV5-4|TRBJ2-5|TRBD2|.
TGTGCCAGCAGCTTGGAGGCTATAGGGCGGGGGAACCAAGAGACCCAGTACTTC
CASSLEAIGRGNQETQYF
>TRBV6-6|TRBJ1-2|TRBD1|.
TGTGCCAGCAGAGAACACCAGGGGGTAGGCTACACCTTC
CASREHQGVGYTF
>TRBV6-2/TRBV6-3|TRBJ1-5|TRBD1|.
TGTGCCAGCAGTTTTGGGACAGGGTATCAGCCCCAGCATTTT
CASSFGTGYQPQHF